One sample yielded the 23 T cell receptor beta chains listed below, sequenced in a study of CD8 T cells in ankylosing spondylitis. Overall study findings and caveats: In ankylosing spondylitis blood, a motif of eight highly homologous TCR beta variants appeared characteristic.

The antigens of these receptors remain unknown. Using its own MiXCR run on the 5' RACE reads, TCRdb lists one record per CDR3 protein. The profile shows roughly 700,000 distinct CDR3 sequences, around a fifth of them singletons. The sample was blood, either unsorted or a sorted T cell fraction (not recorded which). These receptors originate from a male donor with ankylosing spondylitis.

V gene TRBV10-3 combines with J gene TRBJ2-3, with 10 nucleotides matching TRBD2. The CDR3 runs 15 residues. V lost 5 bases, J lost 1 base, and 3 bases stayed unmatched. From germline, CDR1 is ENHRY and CDR2 SYGVKD. The CDR3 DNA sequence: TGTGCCATCAGTCGAACTAGCGGGGGCACAGATACGCAGTATTTT. Translated, it gives CAISRTSGGTDTQYF.

This clonotype showed up just a few times. This chain connects TRBV4-3 to TRBJ1-4; D unclear. Trimming shortened V by 1 base and J by 6 bases, and 15 bases separated the two germline ends. Germline V gives CDR1 LGHNA, CDR2 YSLEER. The CDR3 covers 16 residues. The DNA for the CDR3 is TGCGCCAGCAGCCAAGCTAGAGGGAGTGTTGATGAAAAACTGTTTTTT. Its protein is CASSQARGSVDEKLFF.

The J gene is TRBJ2-7, the V gene TRBV11-2, with D possibly matching TRBD2 (5 bases). CDR1 is SGHAT, CDR2 FQNNGV, per germline. Trimming took off 3 bases at V and 5 bases at J, with 14 bases between the two ends. The CDR3 runs to 14 residues. The CDR3 reads CASSLRGKSNEQYF. CDR3 bases: TGTGCCAGCAGCTTGCGAGGGAAAAGCAACGAGCAGTACTTC.

V gene TRBV10-3 combines with J gene TRBJ2-7; D is uncertain. The CDR3 is made up of 11 amino acids. Germline CDR1 and CDR2: ENHRY and SYGVKD. Trimming cost V 5 bases and J 6 bases, with 8 bases left between them. The CDR3 sequence: CAISSPSEQYF. CDR3 bases: TGTGCCATCAGTTCCCCGAGCGAGCAGTACTTC.

The genes are TRBV24-1 and TRBJ2-2, with 7 bases that match TRBD1. With V trimmed by 2 bases and J by 3 bases, 8 bases remained unmatched. This CDR3 region has 17 residues. Germline V gene lookup returns CDR1 KGHDR and CDR2 SFDVKD. The CDR3 loop reads CATSDSPYGTDTGELFF. CDR3 nucleotides: TGTGCCACCAGTGATTCCCCTTATGGGACAGACACCGGGGAGCTGTTTTTT.

This clonotype was counted a few times. The genes are TRBV10-2 and TRBJ2-7, with 8 bases fitting TRBD1. Losses at the gene ends were 8 bases for V and 1 base for J; bases not matched to a gene: 10. Germline CDR1 reads WSHSY; CDR2 reads SAAADI. The CDR3 is made up of 15 amino acids. The CDR3 DNA reads TGCGCCAGCTCCCAAGCGAGACAGGGGTCCTACGAGCAGTACTTC. It translates to CASSQARQGSYEQYF.

The V and J genes are TRBV20-1 and TRBJ2-5, with TRBD2 as a possible D gene (6 bases). CDR3 length: 15 amino acids. In germline, CDR1 is DFQATT, CDR2 SNEGSKA (reference sequence). V shed 3 bases and J shed 1 base, with 15 bases lying between them. CDR3 region: CSASRPGLPQETQYF. CDR3 DNA sequence: TGCAGTGCTAGCCGACCAGGACTACCCCAAGAGACCCAGTACTTC.

The chain combines TRBV6-1 with TRBJ2-2, with D possibly matching TRBD2 (6 bases). The CDR3 has 14 amino acids. Germline-derived CDR1 and CDR2 are MNHNS and SASEGT. Trimming removed 8 bases from V and 0 bases from J, with 10 bases in between. CDR3 nucleotide sequence: TGTGCCAGCCAAGCGGGCTCGAACACCGGGGAGCTGTTTTTT. Its protein is CASQAGSNTGELFF.

The CDR3 loop reads CASSFSGRSTDTQYF. CDR3 in DNA: TGTGCCAGCAGTTTCTCGGGACGTAGCACAGATACGCAGTATTTT. V gene TRBV6-5 combines with J gene TRBJ2-3, with D perhaps assigned TRBD1 or TRBD2 (5 bases each). Germline values: CDR1 MNHEY, CDR2 SVGAGI. This CDR3 spans 15 amino acids. The V and J ends lost 4 bases and 0 bases respectively, with 11 bases between them.

V gene TRBV12-3 or TRBV12-4 combines with J gene TRBJ2-7; unclear D gene. The CDR3 totals 12 residues. V lost 3 bases to trimming and J lost 7 bases, with 10 bases between them. CDR3 nucleotides: TGTGCCAGCAGTTTGAGCCTGGGGGAGCAGTACTTC. Translated: CASSLSLGEQYF.

This clonotype has at least ten counts. An end of the junction differs from the germline gene, which may be a read error. The chain employs TRBV5-1 and TRBJ1-1; the D gene is possibly TRBD1 (5 bases). Looked up from germline, CDR1 is SGHRS and CDR2 is YFSETQ. The CDR3 loop spans 15 amino acids. CDR3 in amino acids: CASSLVGQGNTEAFF. As DNA, the CDR3 is TGTGCCAGCAGCTTAGTCGGGCAGGGTAACACTGAAGCTTTCTTT.

This clonotype was detected a few times. The CDR3, as DNA: TGTGCCAGCTCACCCTTAGGGACTAGCGCGGAGCAGTTCTTC. This codes for CASSPLGTSAEQFF. This rearrangement joins TRBV18 to TRBJ2-1, with TRBD2 identical over 10 bases. The CDR3 is made up of 14 amino acids. V lost 3 bases and J lost 10; bases outside the gene matches: 6. CDR1 and CDR2 (germline): KGHSH, LQKENI.

This sequence joins TRBV5-1 and TRBJ2-1; TRBD2 matches at 15 bases. Germline trimming cut 2 bases from V and 8 bases from J; bases unmatched to any gene: 5. The CDR3 is made up of 16 amino acids. CDR1 SGHRS and CDR2 YFSETQ come from the germline V gene. CDR3 in DNA: TGCGCCAGCAGCTTCCGGACTAGCGGGGGGGCGTATGAGCAGTTCTTC. It specifies CASSFRTSGGAYEQFF. The full variable domain, completed using reference TRBV5-1 and TRBJ2-1, is KAGVTQTPRYLIKTRGQQVTLSCSPISGHRSVSWYQQTPGQGLQFLFEYFSETQRNKGNFPGRFSGRQFSNSRSEMNVSTLELGDSALYLCASSFRTSGGAYEQFFGPGTRLTVL.

The V call is TRBV20-1, the J call TRBJ1-6, with 7 nucleotides matching TRBD1. Trimming removed 1 base from V and 5 bases from J; junction bases left unmatched: 2. The CDR3 has 14 residues. Germline V gene sequence: CDR1 DFQATT, CDR2 SNEGSKA (reference sequence). The CDR3 loop is CSARGGQNNSPLHF. CDR3 in DNA: TGCAGTGCTAGAGGGGGACAGAATAATTCACCCCTCCACTTT.

The V and J genes are TRBV7-3 and TRBJ2-3; 7 positions agree with TRBD2. Germline loops: CDR1 SGHTA, CDR2 FQGTGA. This CDR3 contains 15 residues. V dropped 4 bases and J dropped 0; count of bases not matched to a gene: 4. The CDR3 sequence is CASSSHSGSTDTQYF. In nucleotides, the CDR3 is TGTGCCAGCAGCTCCCATAGCGGGAGCACAGATACGCAGTATTTT.

This clonotype showed up just a few times. The chain is built from TRBV10-2 and TRBJ2-3, with unresolved D. Trimming cost V 0 bases and J 5 bases, with 6 bases left between them. The germline CDR1 and CDR2 sequences are WSHSY and SAAADI. The CDR3 consists of 13 residues. This chain's CDR3 is CASSESHLDTQYF. DNA of the CDR3: TGCGCCAGCAGTGAGTCCCATTTAGATACGCAGTATTTT.

Here the CDR3 DNA reads TGTGCCACCAGTCAGGGGGTGCGCTCAGATACGCAGTATTTT. Encoded protein: CATSQGVRSDTQYF. J is TRBJ2-3 and V is TRBV7-3; 7 bases align to TRBD1. Germline trimming cut 10 bases from V and 4 bases from J; bases unmatched to any gene: 11. Germline lookup yields CDR1 SGHTA and CDR2 FQGTGA. The CDR3 loop spans 14 amino acids.

The J gene is TRBJ2-3, the V gene TRBV28; TRBD2 matches 10 bases. Per germline, CDR1 MDHEN and CDR2 SYDVKM. This CDR3 spans 16 amino acids. Trimming removed 5 bases from V and 1 base from J; junction bases left unmatched: 6. CDR3 amino acids: CASSRASGSGTDTQYF. Here the CDR3 DNA reads TGTGCCAGCAGTAGGGCTAGCGGGAGTGGCACAGATACGCAGTATTTT.

The chain links TRBV5-1 to TRBJ1-2; 10 bases fit TRBD1. With 3 bases clipped from V and 3 bases from J, the junction kept 8 bases outside the gene matches. CDR3 size: 16 residues. CDR1 is SGHRS and CDR2 is YFSETQ in the germline V gene. CDR3 DNA sequence: TGCGCCAGCAGCTCTACCGGGACAGGGGACGACTATGGCTACACCTTC. This encodes CASSSTGTGDDYGYTF.

In this sample, this clonotype turned up a few times. The J gene is TRBJ2-3, the V gene TRBV21-1. TRBV21-1 is a recognized pseudogene. There are 13 residues in the CDR3. CDR3 loop: CASSKAGRNTQYF. The CDR3 DNA reads TGTGCCAGCAGCAAAGCGGGCAGAAATACGCAGTATTTT.

This chain joins TRBV20-1 and TRBJ2-3; D is undetermined. The CDR3 runs 10 residues. V shed 4 bases and J shed 5 bases, with 4 bases lying between them. The V gene's germline CDR1 is DFQATT and CDR2 SNEGSKA (reference sequence). The CDR3 DNA is TGCAGTGCTAACTTAGATACGCAGTATTTT. Translation: CSANLDTQYF.

The sample holds a few counts of this clonotype. This chain links TRBV20-1 with TRBJ2-3; D is unresolved. Germline V gene sequence: CDR1 DFQATT, CDR2 SNEGSKA (reference sequence). V dropped 4 bases and J dropped 3 bases, with 11 bases sitting between them. The length of the CDR3 is 13 residues. This CDR3 is CSATLNPTDTQYF. CDR3 coding DNA: TGCAGTGCTACCCTTAACCCTACAGATACGCAGTATTTT.

Here the CDR3 reads CASSAWTSGGEETQYF. CDR3 sequence (DNA): TGTGCCAGCAGTGCCTGGACTAGCGGGGGAGAAGAGACCCAGTACTTC. The rearrangement uses TRBV25-1 and TRBJ2-5; 13 nucleotides line up with TRBD2. This CDR3 is 16 amino acids long. The germline V gene encodes CDR1 MGHDK and CDR2 SYGVNS. V gave up 4 bases and J gave up 3 bases; unmatched junction bases: 5.